This TCR beta chain was identified during a study of blood T cell repertoires in COVID-19. Study as a whole: The samples span acute and convalescent COVID-19 from the United States, Italy and Spain. Nucleic acid was either cDNA or gDNA, and it came from T cells, B-cell-depleted T cells, or PBMCs.

The CDR3 loop spans 13 amino acids. Germline V gives CDR1 SGHKS, CDR2 YYEKEE (reference sequence). Trimming cost V 4 bases and J 1 base, with 8 bases left between them. In the original analysis: Reference gene primer amplification yielded estimated nucleated cell counts. Using immunoSEQ multiplex PCR, the repertoire was profiled, and TCRdb retains in-frame clones only, with some absent. D and trimming come from the DNA, and the V and J calls and clone size come from that table. The profile shows about 170,000 clones, around nine tenths of them singletons. Sequenced input: peripheral blood. The genes are TRBV5-5 and TRBJ1-1; D possibly corresponds to TRBD1 (5 bases). The TCR originated in a man between 65 and 79 years old with acute or convalescent COVID-19. The CDR3, as DNA: TGTGCCAGCAGCCAGACAGCGAACACTGAAGCTTTCTTT. Its translation: CASSQTANTEAFF.